One and the same sample provided the 22 T cell receptor beta chains below, sequenced in a study of blood T cell repertoires in COVID-19 (TCRdb year 2020). Receptor libraries were prepared by the immunoSEQ multiplex PCR assay. TCRdb took this table from immuneACCESS and kept in-frame rearrangements with V and J called. Such tables lack part of the clones; where checked against another copy, unresolved V genes explain under half of the gap, and the rest is unexplained. The sample data list about 180,000 clones, and about 81% of these were observed just once. Roughly 10% of the sample belongs to the ten largest clones. What was sequenced was peripheral blood. The receptor source for this set is a woman aged 80 or over with COVID-19, enrolled during active disease.

The chain has TRBV7-2 and TRBJ1-5, with D possibly being TRBD1 (5 bases). Trimming removed 0 bases at V and 10 bases at J, with 13 bases between. The CDR3 has 14 residues. Per the germline V gene, CDR1 is SGHTA and CDR2 is FQGNSA. The CDR3 DNA follows: TGTGCCAGCAGCTTAGCGCCCAGGGTTGATCCCCAGCATTTT. As protein: CASSLAPRVDPQHF.

The V call is TRBV28, the J call TRBJ1-2, with no clear D. CDR3 size: 12 residues. In germline, CDR1 is MDHEN, CDR2 SYDVKM. V was pared by 5 bases and J by 3 bases, with 7 bases between. The CDR3 bases are TGTGCCAGCAGTGGCAGTTACTATGGCTACACCTTC. As protein: CASSGSYYGYTF.

V is TRBV2 and J is TRBJ1-5; a weak D match, TRBD1 (5 bases). Germline V gives CDR1 SNHLY, CDR2 FYNNEI. Trimming stripped 6 bases from V and 5 bases from J, with 17 bases between. This CDR3 spans 15 amino acids. CDR3 sequence (DNA): TGTGCCAGCAGGACGACGCGGCTAGGGGATCAGCCCCAGCATTTT. The encoded protein is CASRTTRLGDQPQHF.

This clone was recorded a few times. This chain uses TRBV28 with TRBJ2-1; TRBD1 might be the D (5 bases). CDR1 MDHEN and CDR2 SYDVKM come from the germline V gene. The V gene lost 5 bases and the J gene lost 5 bases, with 13 bases spanning the gap. The CDR3 is made up of 14 amino acids. The CDR3, as DNA: TGTGCCAGCAGTCGGGCAGGGTACAACAATGAGCAGTTCTTC. Protein sequence: CASSRAGYNNEQFF.

The rearrangement uses TRBV3-1 (or the pseudogene TRBV3-2) and TRBJ1-1; TRBD1 matches 8 bases. The length of the CDR3 is 14 residues. CDR1 is LGHDT, CDR2 YNNKEL, per germline (reference sequence). The J segment lost 5 bases and the V segment lost 7 bases, leaving 9 bases of the junction unmatched. The chain's CDR3 is CASTPGTGGTEAFF. Here the CDR3 DNA reads TGTGCCAGCACCCCAGGTACAGGGGGAACTGAAGCTTTCTTT.

The chain recombines TRBV6-5 with TRBJ2-1; 8 nucleotides line up with TRBD2. CDR3 length: 14 amino acids. The germline gives CDR1 MNHEY, CDR2 SVGAGI. V lost 7 bases, J lost 2 bases, and 4 bases stayed unmatched. CDR3 amino acids: CASIPGGPYNEQFF. The CDR3 DNA sequence: TGTGCCAGCATCCCGGGGGGGCCCTACAATGAGCAGTTCTTC.

This rearrangement joins TRBV6-6 to TRBJ1-2; the match to TRBD1 covers 12 bases. With V trimmed by 5 bases and J by 8 bases, 3 bases remained unmatched. The CDR3 runs 13 residues. Germline CDR1 MNHNY, CDR2 SVGAGI (reference sequence). The CDR3 loop reads CASSGDRGLGYTF. The CDR3 nucleotides read TGTGCCAGCAGTGGGGACAGGGGGCTGGGCTACACCTTC.

The chain uses TRBV29-1 and TRBJ2-7; D is unresolved. The CDR3 has 12 amino acids. Trimming took off 6 bases at V and 2 bases at J, with 11 bases between the two ends. Germline CDR1 is SQVTM and CDR2 is ANQGSEA. The CDR3 nucleotides are TGCAGCGTCTTGACTGAAACCTACGAGCAGTACTTC. The encoded protein is CSVLTETYEQYF.

The chain recombines TRBV28 with TRBJ2-3, with TRBD1 matching 8 bases. The germline V gene has CDR1 MDHEN and CDR2 SYDVKM. CDR3 length: 14 amino acids. The J segment lost 1 base and the V segment lost 5 bases, leaving 2 bases of the junction unmatched. As DNA, the CDR3 is TGTGCCAGCAGTATGACAGGGGGCACAGATACGCAGTATTTT. Its protein is CASSMTGGTDTQYF.

This sequence joins TRBV7-2 and TRBJ1-1, with D unresolved. V was shortened by 5 bases and J by 4 bases, with 20 bases between the two germline ends. The germline CDR1 and CDR2 sequences are SGHTA and FQGNSA. The length of the CDR3 is 16 residues. The CDR3 sequence: CASSPMAGTVSTEAFF. In DNA, the CDR3 is TGTGCCAGCAGCCCAATGGCAGGAACCGTAAGCACTGAAGCTTTCTTT.

The CDR3 DNA is TGTGCCAGCAGCTTGGTGACTAGCGGGAGCTCCTACGAGCAGTACTTC. Its protein is CASSLVTSGSSYEQYF. The chain has TRBV7-8 and TRBJ2-7; 12 bases fit TRBD2. Germline CDR1 reads SGHVS; CDR2 reads FQNEAQ. The length of the CDR3 is 16 residues. Trimming cost V 3 bases and J 0 bases; bases outside gene matches: 3.

The rearrangement uses TRBV4-1 and TRBJ1-2, with no clear D. Deletions cut 0 bases from V and 6 bases from J, with 11 bases between. Germline V gene sequence: CDR1 MGHRA, CDR2 YSYEKL. This CDR3 has 14 amino acids. In DNA form, the CDR3 reads TGCGCCAGCAGCCAAGATAGAGCCGGGGATGGCTACACCTTC. This encodes CASSQDRAGDGYTF.

The rearrangement uses TRBV25-1 and TRBJ1-2; 7 nucleotides align to TRBD1. With 4 bases clipped from V and 4 bases from J, the junction kept 0 bases outside the gene matches. CDR3 size: 12 residues. CDR1 and CDR2 (germline): MGHDK, SYGVNS. In DNA, the CDR3 is TGTGCCAGCAGTGGGACAGGCTATGGCTACACCTTC. Encoded protein: CASSGTGYGYTF.

The J gene is TRBJ1-2, the V gene TRBV10-3; 7 bases align to TRBD1. V was clipped by 6 bases and J by 1 base; unmatched bases: 8. CDR1 is ENHRY and CDR2 is SYGVKD in the germline V gene. CDR3 size: 15 residues. CDR3 in DNA: TGTGCCATCAGGCCCTGGGACAGCAGTAACTATGGCTACACCTTC. The encoded protein is CAIRPWDSSNYGYTF.

The rearrangement uses TRBV5-1 and TRBJ1-4, with D maybe TRBD1 (5 bases). V was pared by 0 bases and J by 2 bases, with 14 bases between. CDR1 is SGHRS, CDR2 YFSETQ, per germline. CDR3 length: 17 amino acids. The chain's CDR3 is CASSLGWGGSTNEKLFF. CDR3 bases: TGCGCCAGCAGCTTGGGATGGGGGGGTTCCACTAATGAAAAACTGTTTTTT.

This clone was recorded a few times. The chain combines TRBV3-1 (or the pseudogene TRBV3-2) with TRBJ2-1, with 13 bases matching TRBD2. J lost 12 bases, V lost 8 bases, and 19 bases had no gene match. The V gene's germline CDR1 is LGHDT and CDR2 YNNKEL (reference sequence). This CDR3 has 17 amino acids. CDR3 nucleotides: TGTGCCAGCTCGAGACTGAGAGGACTAGCGGGAGTTTCGCGGCAGTTCTTC. Its translation: CASSRLRGLAGVSRQFF.

The chain recombines TRBV18 with TRBJ1-6; the D gene is possibly TRBD1 (5 bases). Germline assignment: CDR1 KGHSH and CDR2 LQKENI. The CDR3 contains 15 residues. Trimming cost V 3 bases and J 8 bases, with 14 bases left between them. CDR3 amino acids: CASSPLGGYDSPLHF. CDR3 bases: TGTGCCAGCTCACCCCTCGGGGGTTACGATTCACCCCTCCACTTT.

V usage is TRBV6-6 and J usage is TRBJ2-7; 7 bases map to TRBD1. V dropped 3 bases and J dropped 5; count of bases not matched to a gene: 7. The V gene's germline CDR1 is MNHNY and CDR2 SVGAGI (reference sequence). The CDR3 is 14 amino acids. The CDR3 region has the DNA TGTGCCAGCAGTTATATACCACAGGGGAACGAGCAGTACTTC. Encoded protein: CASSYIPQGNEQYF.

The table lists this clone with a few counts. CDR3 sequence: CASSRIGGRTEAFF. For the CDR3, the DNA is TGCGCCAGCAGCCGAATCGGAGGCCGGACTGAAGCTTTCTTT. The chain is built from TRBV5-1 and TRBJ1-1, with D uncertain. The V gene's germline CDR1 is SGHRS and CDR2 YFSETQ. V was trimmed by 4 bases and J by 5 bases, leaving 15 bases between them. This CDR3 spans 14 amino acids.

This sequence joins TRBV3-1 (or the pseudogene TRBV3-2) and TRBJ2-5; D is unresolved. This CDR3 has 12 residues. Germline V lookup: CDR1 LGHDT, CDR2 YNNKEL (reference sequence). Trimming left V 1 base short and J 7 bases short, with 7 bases between. The CDR3 nucleotides are TGTGCCAGCAGCCAAGCCAAGAGGACCCAGTACTTC. Protein product: CASSQAKRTQYF.

This chain connects TRBV11-3 to TRBJ2-7; tentative D call: TRBD2 (6 bases). The CDR3 runs 15 residues. V was clipped by 4 bases and J by 0 bases, with 13 bases between them. The germline V gene encodes CDR1 SGHNT and CDR2 YENEEA. The CDR3 DNA is TGTGCCAGCAGCTCGCGGGACGGGAGCTCCTACGAGCAGTACTTC. It specifies CASSSRDGSSYEQYF.

This chain connects TRBV9 to TRBJ2-1; TRBD2 agrees at 11 bases. This CDR3 spans 18 amino acids. Germline V gene data show CDR1 as SGDLS and CDR2 as YYNGEE. Losses at the gene ends were 4 bases for V and 4 bases for J; bases not matched to a gene: 13. The CDR3 reads CASSSRSQGLAEYNEQFF. The CDR3 coding sequence is TGTGCCAGCAGCTCGAGATCCCAGGGACTAGCGGAATACAATGAGCAGTTCTTC.